This T cell receptor beta chain was retrieved from a study of T cells after yellow fever vaccination. Study findings and constraints: Detected again after the booster were most primary-vaccination clones, at 96% CD4 and nearly 90% CD8. There was a small share of clonotypes that showed up in both the CD4 and CD8 compartments.

V was cut by 0 bases and J by 2 bases, with 16 bases left in between. This CDR3 has 17 residues. Looked up from germline, CDR1 is LNHDA and CDR2 is SQIVND (reference sequence). This clonotype appeared a few times. No antigen is known for it. Production of TCR cDNA was by 5'RACE template switching, which also added a universal primer site and UMIs. TCRdb re-called the 5' RACE reads with MiXCR, one entry per CDR3 protein. The data show fewer than 450,000 distinct CDR3 sequences, with roughly 8.3% seen just once and roughly a sixth held by the top ten. This clonotype was sampled from a man between 18 and 35 years old who received the YFV17D yellow fever vaccine. This specimen was PBMCs, taken roughly 46 days after the first yellow fever vaccination. The V gene is TRBV19, the J gene TRBJ1-1; a possible D gene is TRBD1 (5 bases). CDR3 loop: CASSIDLRRGANTEAFF. The CDR3 coding sequence is TGTGCCAGTAGTATAGATCTTCGGAGAGGGGCAAACACTGAAGCTTTCTTT.